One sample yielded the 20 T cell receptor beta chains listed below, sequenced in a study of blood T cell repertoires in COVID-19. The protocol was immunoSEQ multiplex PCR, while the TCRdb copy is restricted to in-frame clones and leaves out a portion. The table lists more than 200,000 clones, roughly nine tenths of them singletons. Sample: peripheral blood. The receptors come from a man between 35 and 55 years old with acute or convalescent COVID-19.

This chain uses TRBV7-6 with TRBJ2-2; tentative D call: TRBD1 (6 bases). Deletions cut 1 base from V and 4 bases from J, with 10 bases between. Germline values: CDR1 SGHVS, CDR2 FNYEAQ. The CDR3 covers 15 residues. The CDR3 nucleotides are TGTGCCAGCAGCTTAGACAGGGAAATCACCGGGGAGCTGTTTTTT. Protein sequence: CASSLDREITGELFF.

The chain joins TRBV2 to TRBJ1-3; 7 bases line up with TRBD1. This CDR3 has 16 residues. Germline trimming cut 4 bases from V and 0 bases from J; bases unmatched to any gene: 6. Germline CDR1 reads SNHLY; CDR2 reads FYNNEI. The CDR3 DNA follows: TGTGCCAGCAGTGCGGGACAGATTAACTCTGGAAACACCATATATTTT. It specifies CASSAGQINSGNTIYF.

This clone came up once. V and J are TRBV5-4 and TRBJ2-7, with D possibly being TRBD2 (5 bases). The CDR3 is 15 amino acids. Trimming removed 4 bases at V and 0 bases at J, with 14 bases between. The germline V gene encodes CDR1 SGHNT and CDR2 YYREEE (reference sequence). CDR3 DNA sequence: TGTGCCAGCAGCCGGGGTCTGAGCACCTCCTACGAGCAGTACTTC. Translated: CASSRGLSTSYEQYF.

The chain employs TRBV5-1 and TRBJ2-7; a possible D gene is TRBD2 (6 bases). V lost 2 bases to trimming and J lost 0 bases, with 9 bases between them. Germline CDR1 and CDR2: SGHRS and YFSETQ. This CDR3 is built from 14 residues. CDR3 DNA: TGCGCCAGCAGCTTTCCGGGACTCTCCTACGAGCAGTACTTC. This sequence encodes CASSFPGLSYEQYF.

The CDR3 DNA sequence: TGTGCCAGCAGACCTCAATCGGGGTATCATTCTAACTATGGCTACACCTTC. It specifies CASRPQSGYHSNYGYTF. The chain links TRBV27 to TRBJ1-2; no clear D. The CDR3 has 17 residues. Trimming removed 6 bases at V and 0 bases at J, with 20 bases between. CDR1 MNHEY and CDR2 SMNVEV come from the germline V gene (reference sequence).

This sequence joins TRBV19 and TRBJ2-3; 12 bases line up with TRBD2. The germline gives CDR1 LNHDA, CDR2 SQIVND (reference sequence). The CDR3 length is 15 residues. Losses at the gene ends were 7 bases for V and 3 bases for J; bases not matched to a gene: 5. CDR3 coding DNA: TGTGCCAGTACTGAGACTAGCGGGAGAACAGATACGCAGTATTTT. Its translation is CASTETSGRTDTQYF.

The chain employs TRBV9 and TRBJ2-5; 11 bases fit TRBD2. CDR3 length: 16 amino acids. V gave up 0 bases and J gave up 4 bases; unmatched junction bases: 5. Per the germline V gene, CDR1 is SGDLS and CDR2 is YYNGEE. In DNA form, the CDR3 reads TGTGCCAGCAGCGTAGGCCGACTAGCGGGACGAGAGACCCAGTACTTC. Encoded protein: CASSVGRLAGRETQYF.

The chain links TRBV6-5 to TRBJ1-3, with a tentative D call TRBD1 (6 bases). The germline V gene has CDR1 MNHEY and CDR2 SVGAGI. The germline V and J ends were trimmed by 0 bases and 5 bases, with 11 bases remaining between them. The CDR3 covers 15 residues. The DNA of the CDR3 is TGTGCCAGCAGTTACTCATCAGGGGAGAGAAACACCATATATTTT. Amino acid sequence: CASSYSSGERNTIYF.

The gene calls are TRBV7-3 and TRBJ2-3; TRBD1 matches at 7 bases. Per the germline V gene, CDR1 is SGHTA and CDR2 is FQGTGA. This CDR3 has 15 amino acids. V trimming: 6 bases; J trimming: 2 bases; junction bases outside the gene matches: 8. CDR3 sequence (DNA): TGTGCCAGCAGTAGGGGGCCGCCCCACACAGATACGCAGTATTTT. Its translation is CASSRGPPHTDTQYF.

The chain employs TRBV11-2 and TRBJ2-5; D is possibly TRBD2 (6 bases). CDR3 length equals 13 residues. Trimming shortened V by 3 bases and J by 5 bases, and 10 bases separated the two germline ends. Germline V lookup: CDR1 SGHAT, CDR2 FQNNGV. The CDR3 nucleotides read TGTGCCAGCAGCTTTGCGGGGAGCGAGACCCAGTACTTC. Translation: CASSFAGSETQYF. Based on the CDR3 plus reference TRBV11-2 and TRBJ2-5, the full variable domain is EAGVAQSPRYKIIEKRQSVAFWCNPISGHATLYWYQQILGQGPKLLIQFQNNGVVDDSQLPKDRFSAERLKGVDSTLKIQPAKLEDSAVYLCASSFAGSETQYFGPGTRLLVL.

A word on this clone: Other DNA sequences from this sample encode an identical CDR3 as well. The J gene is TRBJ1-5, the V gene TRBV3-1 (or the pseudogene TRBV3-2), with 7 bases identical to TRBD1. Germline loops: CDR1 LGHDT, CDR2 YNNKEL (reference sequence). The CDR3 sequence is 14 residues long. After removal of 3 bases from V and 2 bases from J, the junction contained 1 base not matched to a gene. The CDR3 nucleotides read TGTGCCAGCAGCCACCAGGGGGGCAATCAGCCCCAGCATTTT. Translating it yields CASSHQGGNQPQHF.

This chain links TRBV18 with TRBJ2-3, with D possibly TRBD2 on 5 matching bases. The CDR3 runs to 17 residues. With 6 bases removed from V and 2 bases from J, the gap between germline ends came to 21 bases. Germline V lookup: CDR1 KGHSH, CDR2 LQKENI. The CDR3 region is CASSSTRQDFNTDTQYF. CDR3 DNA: TGTGCCAGCTCTTCAACTCGGCAGGACTTTAACACAGATACGCAGTATTTT.

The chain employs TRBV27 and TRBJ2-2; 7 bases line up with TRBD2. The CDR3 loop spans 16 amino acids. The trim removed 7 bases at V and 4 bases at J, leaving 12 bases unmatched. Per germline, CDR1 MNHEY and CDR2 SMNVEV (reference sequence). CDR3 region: CASNPFAGVGTGELFF. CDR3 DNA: TGTGCCAGCAACCCCTTCGCGGGGGTCGGCACCGGGGAGCTGTTTTTT.

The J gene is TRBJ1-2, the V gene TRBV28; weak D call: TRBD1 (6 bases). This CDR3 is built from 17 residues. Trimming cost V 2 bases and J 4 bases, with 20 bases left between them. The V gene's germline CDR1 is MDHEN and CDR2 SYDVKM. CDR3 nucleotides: TGTGCCAGCAGTTTAAGTGGGGGCGAAAATACTTTCTATGGCTACACCTTC. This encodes CASSLSGGENTFYGYTF.

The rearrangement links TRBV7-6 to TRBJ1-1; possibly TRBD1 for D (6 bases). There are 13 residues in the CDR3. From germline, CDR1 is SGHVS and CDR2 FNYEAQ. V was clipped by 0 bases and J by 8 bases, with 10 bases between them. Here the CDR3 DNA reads TGTGCCAGCAGCTTAGCCCTCGACAGGGAAGCTTTCTTT. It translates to CASSLALDREAFF.

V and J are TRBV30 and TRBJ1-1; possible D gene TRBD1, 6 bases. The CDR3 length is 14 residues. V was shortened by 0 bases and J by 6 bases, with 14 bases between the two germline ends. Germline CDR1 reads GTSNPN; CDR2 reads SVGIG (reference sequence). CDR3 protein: CAWSVMGGGAEAFF. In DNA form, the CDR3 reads TGTGCCTGGAGTGTAATGGGGGGGGGCGCTGAAGCTTTCTTT.

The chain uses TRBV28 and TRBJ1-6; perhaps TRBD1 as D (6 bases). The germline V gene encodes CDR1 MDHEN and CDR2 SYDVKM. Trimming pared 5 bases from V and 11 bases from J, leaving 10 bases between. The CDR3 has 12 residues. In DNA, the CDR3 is TGTGCCAGCAGTCTACGACAGGCACCCCTCCACTTT. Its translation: CASSLRQAPLHF.

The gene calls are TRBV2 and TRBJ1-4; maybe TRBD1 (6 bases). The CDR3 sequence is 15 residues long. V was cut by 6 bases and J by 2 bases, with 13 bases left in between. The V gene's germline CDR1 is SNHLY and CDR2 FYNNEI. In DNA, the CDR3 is TGTGCCAGCAGCTACAGGGAGCTTACTAATGAAAAACTGTTTTTT. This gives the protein CASSYRELTNEKLFF.

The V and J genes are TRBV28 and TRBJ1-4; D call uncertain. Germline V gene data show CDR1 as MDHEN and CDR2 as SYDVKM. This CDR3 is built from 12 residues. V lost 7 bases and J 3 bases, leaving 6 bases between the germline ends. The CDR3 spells CASTVANEKLFF. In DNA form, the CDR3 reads TGTGCCAGCACCGTAGCTAATGAAAAACTGTTTTTT.

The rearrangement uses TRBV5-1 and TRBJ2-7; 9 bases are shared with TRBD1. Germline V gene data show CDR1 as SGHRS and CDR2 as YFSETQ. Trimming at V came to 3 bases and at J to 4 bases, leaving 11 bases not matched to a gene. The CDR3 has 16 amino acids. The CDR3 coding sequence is TGCGCCAGCAGCTCGTGGGGACAGGGCCCGAAATACGAGCAGTACTTC. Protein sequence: CASSSWGQGPKYEQYF. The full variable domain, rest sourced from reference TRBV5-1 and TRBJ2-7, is KAGVTQTPRYLIKTRGQQVTLSCSPISGHRSVSWYQQTPGQGLQFLFEYFSETQRNKGNFPGRFSGRQFSNSRSEMNVSTLELGDSALYLCASSSWGQGPKYEQYFGPGTRLTVT.